A selection of T cell receptor beta chains follows, all from one sample in a study of T-cell memory formation after mild COVID-19. TCRdb reprocessed the 5' RACE reads via MiXCR and lists one record per CDR3 protein. The sample carries 180,000 or so distinct CDR3 sequences, roughly 17% recorded once. Sequencing input: PBMCs or a T cell subset sorted from them (not recorded which). Source of these receptors: an adult woman who had mild COVID-19 (a few samples of this study predate the infection). Cell type and time point are not known. Both conserved end residues are part of each CDR3. D genes are given only for firm matches. Only some rows state a clone size, as once, few, many or a class for expanded clones.

v_gene: TRBV12-3/TRBV12-4; j_gene: TRBJ2-7; abundance: -; d_gene: TRBD1; CDR3nt: TGTGCCAGCAGTTTATGGGACAGGGGGAACGAGCAGTACTTC; CDR3aa: CASSLWDRGNEQYF
v_gene: TRBV12-3/TRBV12-4; j_gene: TRBJ2-1; abundance: many; d_gene: TRBD2; CDR3nt: TGTGCCAGCAGTTCCGGGACTAGCGAGTGGAATGAGCAGTTCTTC; CDR3aa: CASSSGTSEWNEQFF
v_gene: TRBV25-1; j_gene: TRBJ1-1; abundance: -; d_gene: -; CDR3nt: TGTGCCAGCAGTGAGAGGGGGTCGACCGGTGGAGAAGCTTTCTTT; CDR3aa: CASSERGSTGGEAFF
v_gene: TRBV5-1; j_gene: TRBJ2-3; abundance: -; d_gene: -; CDR3nt: TGCGCCAGCAGCTTGGAAGGGGGGAGCACAGATACGCAGTATTTT; CDR3aa: CASSLEGGSTDTQYF
v_gene: TRBV12-3/TRBV12-4; j_gene: TRBJ2-1; abundance: few; d_gene: -; CDR3nt: TGTGCCAGCAGTTTAATGGATGAGCAGTTCTTC; CDR3aa: CASSLMDEQFF
v_gene: TRBV12-3/TRBV12-4; j_gene: TRBJ2-2; abundance: few; d_gene: -; CDR3nt: TGTGCCAGCAGACCATCGGACACCGGGGAGCTGTTTTTT; CDR3aa: CASRPSDTGELFF
v_gene: TRBV7-8; j_gene: TRBJ2-3; abundance: -; d_gene: -; CDR3nt: TGTGCCAGCAGCTTAAGTAGGGGCGGGTTTGCAGATACGCAGTATTTT; CDR3aa: CASSLSRGGFADTQYF
v_gene: TRBV7-3; j_gene: TRBJ2-1; abundance: -; d_gene: -; CDR3nt: TGTGCCAGCAGCTCCCAGGGTAGTGAGCAGTTCTTC; CDR3aa: CASSSQGSEQFF
v_gene: TRBV4-3; j_gene: TRBJ2-1; abundance: -; d_gene: TRBD2; CDR3nt: TGCGCCAGCAGCCGAGGTAGCGGGAGTCGCGTTGGTGAGCAGTTCTTC; CDR3aa: CASSRGSGSRVGEQFF
v_gene: TRBV12-3/TRBV12-4; j_gene: TRBJ1-2; abundance: few; d_gene: -; CDR3nt: TGTGCCAGCAGTTTAGGTTCAGGGAACTATGGCTACACCTTC; CDR3aa: CASSLGSGNYGYTF
v_gene: TRBV3-1; j_gene: TRBJ1-1; abundance: many; d_gene: -; CDR3nt: TGCGCCAGCAGCCAAGTCGGGACTGAAGCTTTCTTT; CDR3aa: CASSQVGTEAFF
v_gene: TRBV12-3/TRBV12-4; j_gene: TRBJ1-2; abundance: few; d_gene: TRBD1; CDR3nt: TGTGCCAGCAGCTTTTCAACAGGGGTATATGGCTACACCTTC; CDR3aa: CASSFSTGVYGYTF
v_gene: TRBV24-1; j_gene: TRBJ2-7; abundance: few; d_gene: -; CDR3nt: TGTGCCACCAGTGCTCCAGGACCGGCCTACGAGCAGTACTTC; CDR3aa: CATSAPGPAYEQYF
v_gene: TRBV30; j_gene: TRBJ2-7; abundance: few; d_gene: -; CDR3nt: TGTGCCTGGAAGTTAGCGGAAACCTCCTACGAGCAGTACTTC; CDR3aa: CAWKLAETSYEQYF
v_gene: TRBV2; j_gene: TRBJ1-1; abundance: -; d_gene: TRBD1; CDR3nt: TGTGCCAACCACAGGGGGCCGAACACTGAAGCTTTCTTT; CDR3aa: CANHRGPNTEAFF
v_gene: TRBV2; j_gene: TRBJ1-5; abundance: few; d_gene: TRBD1; CDR3nt: TGTGCCAGCAGTTTGGACAGGGCCAATCAGCCCCAGCATTTT; CDR3aa: CASSLDRANQPQHF
v_gene: TRBV5-1; j_gene: TRBJ2-1; abundance: -; d_gene: -; CDR3nt: TGCGTCAGCAGCCAGCCCCCAAATTACAATGAGCAGTTCTTC; CDR3aa: CVSSQPPNYNEQFF
v_gene: TRBV7-3; j_gene: TRBJ2-1; abundance: few; d_gene: -; CDR3nt: TGTGCCAGCAGCTTTTCTAGCTCCTACAATGAGCAGTTCTTC; CDR3aa: CASSFSSSYNEQFF
v_gene: TRBV6-5; j_gene: TRBJ2-5; abundance: many; d_gene: TRBD1; CDR3nt: TGTGCCAGCAGGCATACATTAGGGGGCAGGGAGACCCAGTACTTC; CDR3aa: CASRHTLGGRETQYF
v_gene: TRBV2; j_gene: TRBJ2-1; abundance: -; d_gene: TRBD2; CDR3nt: TGTGCCAGCGAGAACGGGACTAGTGGGCACAATGAGCAGTTCTTC; CDR3aa: CASENGTSGHNEQFF
v_gene: TRBV12-3/TRBV12-4; j_gene: TRBJ1-1; abundance: few; d_gene: TRBD1; CDR3nt: TGTGCCAGCAATCGACAGGGAACGTTCACTGAAGCTTTCTTT; CDR3aa: CASNRQGTFTEAFF
v_gene: TRBV5-5; j_gene: TRBJ1-1; abundance: -; d_gene: -; CDR3nt: TGTGCCAGCTACTGGGGGTCTAACACTGAAGCTTTCTTT; CDR3aa: CASYWGSNTEAFF
v_gene: TRBV20-1; j_gene: TRBJ2-2; abundance: -; d_gene: -; CDR3nt: TGCAGTGCTAGGTCAACTGGGGGGGCCGCGACCGGGGAGCTGTTTTTT; CDR3aa: CSARSTGGAATGELFF
v_gene: TRBV2; j_gene: TRBJ1-2; abundance: -; d_gene: -; CDR3nt: TGTGCCAGCAGTGAAGGGGCTCATGGCTACACCTTC; CDR3aa: CASSEGAHGYTF
v_gene: TRBV24-1; j_gene: TRBJ2-2; abundance: few; d_gene: -; CDR3nt: TGTGCCACTCTGAGCCCTACCGGGGAGCTGTTTTTT; CDR3aa: CATLSPTGELFF
v_gene: TRBV4-3; j_gene: TRBJ2-1; abundance: -; d_gene: -; CDR3nt: TGCGCCAGCACCCAAGTCGTAGGGTACAATGAGCAGTTCTTC; CDR3aa: CASTQVVGYNEQFF
v_gene: TRBV3-1; j_gene: TRBJ2-7; abundance: -; d_gene: -; CDR3nt: TGTGCCAGCAGCCAAGGGTTAGGGGAGCAGTACTTC; CDR3aa: CASSQGLGEQYF
v_gene: TRBV20-1; j_gene: TRBJ2-1; abundance: -; d_gene: -; CDR3nt: TGCAGTGCTAGAGAAGAGGGGTCCTCCTACAATGAGCAGTTCTTC; CDR3aa: CSAREEGSSYNEQFF
v_gene: TRBV7-9; j_gene: TRBJ2-1; abundance: few; d_gene: TRBD2; CDR3nt: TGTGCCAGCAGCTTTTTCGGCCTAGCGGGTTACAATGAGCAGTTCTTC; CDR3aa: CASSFFGLAGYNEQFF
v_gene: TRBV5-4; j_gene: TRBJ2-5; abundance: -; d_gene: TRBD1; CDR3nt: TGTGCCAGCAAAATCGGACAGGGGCTCCAAGAGACCCAGTACTTC; CDR3aa: CASKIGQGLQETQYF
v_gene: TRBV6-5; j_gene: TRBJ1-4; abundance: -; d_gene: TRBD1; CDR3nt: TGTGCCAGCAGAACAGGGGGCAATGAAAAACTGTTTTTT; CDR3aa: CASRTGGNEKLFF
v_gene: TRBV5-1; j_gene: TRBJ1-4; abundance: -; d_gene: -; CDR3nt: TGCGCCAGCAGCTTGGCAGGCGGGCCTGGAAAACTGTTTTTT; CDR3aa: CASSLAGGPGKLFF
v_gene: TRBV7-9; j_gene: TRBJ2-1; abundance: many; d_gene: TRBD2; CDR3nt: TGTGCCAGCAGCTTCCAGCGGGACCCCAATGAGCAGTTCTTC; CDR3aa: CASSFQRDPNEQFF
v_gene: TRBV12-3/TRBV12-4; j_gene: TRBJ2-3; abundance: many; d_gene: TRBD2; CDR3nt: TGTGCCACCCTAGCGGGTCTCTACGAGACAGATACGCAGTATTTT; CDR3aa: CATLAGLYETDTQYF
v_gene: TRBV30; j_gene: TRBJ2-1; abundance: -; d_gene: TRBD2; CDR3nt: TGTGCCTGGAGTGTCTCTAGCGGCTACAATGAGCAGTTCTTC; CDR3aa: CAWSVSSGYNEQFF
v_gene: TRBV2; j_gene: TRBJ2-1; abundance: few; d_gene: TRBD1; CDR3nt: TGTGCCAGCAGAGTTACAGGGGGCTCCTACAATGAGCAGTTCTTC; CDR3aa: CASRVTGGSYNEQFF
v_gene: TRBV29-1; j_gene: TRBJ2-7; abundance: once; d_gene: -; CDR3nt: TGCAGCGTTGTAGGGATTATCGGGCCCCGCTCCTACGAGCAGTACTTC; CDR3aa: CSVVGIIGPRSYEQYF
v_gene: TRBV12-3/TRBV12-4; j_gene: TRBJ2-5; abundance: -; d_gene: TRBD1; CDR3nt: TGTGCCAGCAGTTGGACAGGGGGCAGCGGAGAGACCCAGTACTTC; CDR3aa: CASSWTGGSGETQYF
v_gene: TRBV7-2; j_gene: TRBJ2-1; abundance: -; d_gene: -; CDR3nt: TGTGCCAGCAGCTTAATCGTGGGGGACAATGAGCAGTTCTTC; CDR3aa: CASSLIVGDNEQFF
v_gene: TRBV24-1; j_gene: TRBJ2-7; abundance: -; d_gene: -; CDR3nt: TGTGCCACCAGTGATTCGACAGGAGTTGCCTACGAGCAGTACTTC; CDR3aa: CATSDSTGVAYEQYF
v_gene: TRBV21-1; j_gene: TRBJ2-7; abundance: -; d_gene: -; CDR3nt: TGTGCCAGCAGCATTGGCTATTCGGCGGGACACATCTACGAGCAGTACTTC; CDR3aa: CASSIGYSAGHIYEQYF
v_gene: TRBV3-1; j_gene: TRBJ2-3; abundance: few; d_gene: -; CDR3nt: TGTGCCAGCAGCCCCGGACTATCAGATACGCAGTATTTT; CDR3aa: CASSPGLSDTQYF
v_gene: TRBV5-4; j_gene: TRBJ2-1; abundance: few; d_gene: TRBD1; CDR3nt: TGTGCCAGCAGCTTGGTCGGGACAGGGATCAATGAGCAGTTCTTC; CDR3aa: CASSLVGTGINEQFF
v_gene: TRBV12-3/TRBV12-4; j_gene: TRBJ2-5; abundance: few; d_gene: TRBD1; CDR3nt: TGTGCCAGCAGTTTCCGACAGGGCCCAGAGACCCAGTACTTC; CDR3aa: CASSFRQGPETQYF
v_gene: TRBV5-1; j_gene: TRBJ2-1; abundance: -; d_gene: -; CDR3nt: TGCGCCAGCGGCAGCAGGGGTTACAATGAGCAGTTCTTC; CDR3aa: CASGSRGYNEQFF
v_gene: TRBV5-1; j_gene: TRBJ1-1; abundance: -; d_gene: -; CDR3nt: TGCGCCAGCAGCTTGGAGACAGGCCGACAGCGTTCAGCTTTCTTT; CDR3aa: CASSLETGRQRSAFF
v_gene: TRBV6-1; j_gene: TRBJ2-1; abundance: few; d_gene: -; CDR3nt: TGTGCCAGCAGTGAAGTGGAGGGCGAGCAGTTCTTC; CDR3aa: CASSEVEGEQFF
v_gene: TRBV12-3/TRBV12-4; j_gene: TRBJ1-1; abundance: -; d_gene: TRBD1; CDR3nt: TGTGCCAGCAGTTTGACAGGGACTACCTCGGCTTTCTTT; CDR3aa: CASSLTGTTSAFF
v_gene: TRBV6-6; j_gene: TRBJ2-3; abundance: few; d_gene: TRBD2; CDR3nt: TGTGCCACCTCCTTAGGGGGCGGGGGGGGCACAGATACGCAGTATTTT; CDR3aa: CATSLGGGGGTDTQYF
v_gene: TRBV5-1; j_gene: TRBJ2-2; abundance: many; d_gene: -; CDR3nt: TGCGCCAGCAGCTACTACGGGAACACCGGGGAGCTGTTTTTT; CDR3aa: CASSYYGNTGELFF
v_gene: TRBV15; j_gene: TRBJ2-2; abundance: -; d_gene: -; CDR3nt: TGTGCCACCAGCAGAGATAGTAAGGCCGGGGAGCTGTTTTTT; CDR3aa: CATSRDSKAGELFF
v_gene: TRBV7-2; j_gene: TRBJ2-3; abundance: -; d_gene: TRBD1; CDR3nt: TGTGCCAGCAGCTTAGTCGGGACAGGGGTCACAGATACGCAGTATTTT; CDR3aa: CASSLVGTGVTDTQYF
v_gene: TRBV12-3/TRBV12-4; j_gene: TRBJ1-1; abundance: -; d_gene: -; CDR3nt: TGTGCCAGCAGTCTCCAACAGGCCTTGAGGACTGAAGCTTTCTTT; CDR3aa: CASSLQQALRTEAFF
v_gene: TRBV27; j_gene: TRBJ2-7; abundance: -; d_gene: -; CDR3nt: TGTGCCAGCAGTTTATCGCGAAACTACGAGCAGTACTTC; CDR3aa: CASSLSRNYEQYF